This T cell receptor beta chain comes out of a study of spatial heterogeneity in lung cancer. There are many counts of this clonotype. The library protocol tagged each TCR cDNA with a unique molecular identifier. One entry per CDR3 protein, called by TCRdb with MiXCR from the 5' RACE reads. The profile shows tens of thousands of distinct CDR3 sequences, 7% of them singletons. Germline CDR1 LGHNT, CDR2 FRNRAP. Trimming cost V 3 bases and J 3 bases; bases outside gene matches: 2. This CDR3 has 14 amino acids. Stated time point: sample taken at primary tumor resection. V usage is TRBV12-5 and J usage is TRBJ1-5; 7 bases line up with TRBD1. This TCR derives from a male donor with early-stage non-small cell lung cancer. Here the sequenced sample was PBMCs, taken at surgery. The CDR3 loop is CASGFTGVNQPQHF. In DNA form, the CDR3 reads TGTGCTAGTGGTTTCACAGGGGTCAATCAGCCCCAGCATTTT.